This T cell receptor beta chain was profiled in a study of tumor-infiltrating lymphocytes in primary liver carcinoma. At the level of the study: Yields of productive TCRbeta reads ranged from roughly 3.5 to 7.13 million per sample and were similar across tissue types.

In regard to this clonotype: A junction end diverges from the germline sequence, so it may reflect a read error.

Making TCR beta cDNA involved approximately 510 ng total RNA and a constant-region primer. For TCR beta, libraries were produced by three nested multiplex PCR rounds using slightly modified ARM-PCR. Forward primers for TRBV1-TRBV30 and a C-beta reverse primer served the first two PCR rounds, at about 9 cycles each. TCRdb itself ran the multiplex PCR reads through MiXCR, one entry per CDR3 protein. Of 90,000 to 140,000 distinct CDR3 sequences in the sample, 82% were seen once. From unsorted bulk tissue weighing roughly 19-32 mg, DNA and RNA were co-extracted. CDR1 SGHAT and CDR2 FQNNGV come from the germline V gene. CDR3 size: 13 residues.

The sample taken for sequencing was liver tumor tissue from sampling region 3. The subset denotes: tumor region T3, left-lateral pole. This chain links TRBV11-2 with TRBJ1-1, with unresolved D. This receptor was taken from a man aged 40-55 years with primary liver carcinoma and hepatitis B virus infection. The CDR3 spells CASTRSGNTEALF. DNA of the CDR3: TGTGCCAGCACCAGGTCGGGGAACACTGAAGCTCTCTTC.